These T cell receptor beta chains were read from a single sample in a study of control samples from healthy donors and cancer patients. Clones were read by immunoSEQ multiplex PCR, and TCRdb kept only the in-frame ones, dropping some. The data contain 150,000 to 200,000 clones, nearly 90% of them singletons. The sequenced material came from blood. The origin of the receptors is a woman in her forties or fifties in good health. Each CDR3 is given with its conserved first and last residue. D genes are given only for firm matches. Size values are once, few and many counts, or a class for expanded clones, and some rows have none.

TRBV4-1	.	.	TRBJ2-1	TGCGCCAGCAGCCGAACGGACAGAGGAGTCTACAATGAGCAGTTCTTC	CASSRTDRGVYNEQFF
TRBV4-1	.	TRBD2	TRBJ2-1	TGCGCCAGCAGCCGTGGAAATTTAGGGACTAGCCTCAAGAATGAGCAGTTCTTC	CASSRGNLGTSLKNEQFF
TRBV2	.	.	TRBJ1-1	TGTGCCAGCAGTGAAGAGGTGAACACTGAAGCTTTCTTT	CASSEEVNTEAFF
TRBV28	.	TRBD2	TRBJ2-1	TGTGCCAGCAGTTTACTTAGCGGGATTGAGTTCTTC	CASSLLSGIEFF
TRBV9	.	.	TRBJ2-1	TGTGCCAGCAGTGACGACCTAGGGAATGAGCAGTTCTTC	CASSDDLGNEQFF
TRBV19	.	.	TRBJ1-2	TGTGCCAGTAGTAGTGGGTCCCTATGGCTACACAACACCTTC	CASSSGSLWLHNTF
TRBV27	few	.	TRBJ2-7	TGTGCCAGCAGTTTCTCGAGGGGGTCCGAGCAGTACTTC	CASSFSRGSEQYF
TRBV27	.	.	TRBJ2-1	TGTGCCAGCAGTTCCCTCGCCGGACGGCGATGGCAGTTCTTC	CASSSLAGRRWQFF
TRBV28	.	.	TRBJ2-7	TGTGCCAGCAGTCCCCCCGCGGCAGCACTCCGCGAGCAGTACTTC	CASSPPAAALREQYF
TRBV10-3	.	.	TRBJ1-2	TGTGCCATCAGTGAGCGAGGAGGGAACTATGGCTACACCTTC	CAISERGGNYGYTF
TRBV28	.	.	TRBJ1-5	TGTGCCAGCAGTTTAGTCCATCAGCCCCAGCATTTT	CASSLVHQPQHF
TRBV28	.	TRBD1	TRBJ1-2	TGTGCCAGCGGATCCTTACAGGGGGTCACGGGCTACACCTTC	CASGSLQGVTGYTF
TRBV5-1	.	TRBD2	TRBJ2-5	TGCGCCAGCAGCTTGGGACTAGCGGGGGGTTTATCAGAGACCCAGTACTTC	CASSLGLAGGLSETQYF
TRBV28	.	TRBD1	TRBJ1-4	TGTGCCAGCAGCCACCTACAGGGGCTGGGTGAAAAACTGTTTTTT	CASSHLQGLGEKLFF
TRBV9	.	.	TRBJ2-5	TGTGCCAGCAGCGCGAGGGTAGAAGAGACCCAGTACTTC	CASSARVEETQYF
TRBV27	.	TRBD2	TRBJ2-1	TGTGCCGCCCTTGTAGCGGGACCTTACAATGAGCAGTTCTTC	CAALVAGPYNEQFF
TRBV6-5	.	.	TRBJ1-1	TGTGCCAGCAGTTACGGATTTTGGGACACTGAAGCTTTCTTT	CASSYGFWDTEAFF
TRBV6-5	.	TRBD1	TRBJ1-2	TGTGCCAGCAGCCCACCCGTAGGACAGGGAAGTGGCTACACCTTC	CASSPPVGQGSGYTF
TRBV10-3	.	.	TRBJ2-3	TGTGCCGCCTGGACCGGAGGGACAGATACGCAGTATTTT	CAAWTGGTDTQYF
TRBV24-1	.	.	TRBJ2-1	TGTACCACCAGTGTTCGCGACAATGAGCAGTTCTTC	CTTSVRDNEQFF
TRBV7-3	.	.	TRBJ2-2	TGTGCCAGCAGCCCGAGGACGAGAACGAACACCGGGGAGCTGTTTTTT	CASSPRTRTNTGELFF
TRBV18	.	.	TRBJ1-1	TGTGCCACCACCCCGGACCCGAACACTGAAGCTTTCTTT	CATTPDPNTEAFF